These T cell receptor beta chains were read from a single sample in a study of cytomegalovirus exposure and HLA in healthy donors. Only in-frame clones appear in the TCRdb table, and some are missing; sequencing was by immunoSEQ multiplex PCR. The data show approximately 70,000 clones, 70% to 90% seen once. The sample was PBMCs. These receptors were obtained from a young woman in good health and CMV-seronegative. The CDR3 runs from the conserved cysteine through the conserved F or W. Each record gives: V gene, CDR3 length, CDR3 protein.

v_gene: TRBV28
len: 16
CDR3aa: CASSLFLQGAGSPLHF

v_gene: TRBV7-2
len: 14
CDR3aa: CASSTAGLHNEQFF

v_gene: TRBV2
len: 14
CDR3aa: CASSPPTGYYGYTF

v_gene: TRBV5-1
len: 15
CDR3aa: CASSLRGAGLETQYF

v_gene: TRBV11-2
len: 13
CDR3aa: CANPTGRGYGYTF

v_gene: TRBV19
len: 16
CDR3aa: CASSIAGAGGGYEQYF

v_gene: TRBV7-2
len: 15
CDR3aa: CASSLTGINAYEQYF

v_gene: TRBV4-3
len: 19
CDR3aa: CASSQGWAGLASSYNEQFF

v_gene: TRBV19
len: 15
CDR3aa: CASSKEKGGDYGYTF

v_gene: TRBV2
len: 15
CDR3aa: CASSPPDRGLPSGYF

v_gene: TRBV5-5
len: 14
CDR3aa: CASSSESSGNTIYF

v_gene: TRBV5-6
len: 18
CDR3aa: CASSGLGTGKGGNEKLFF

v_gene: TRBV4-1
len: 16
CDR3aa: CASSQDRGAVNQPQHF

v_gene: TRBV5-4
len: 12
CDR3aa: CASSFAAREQYF

v_gene: TRBV19
len: 17
CDR3aa: CASSIDRAAGGLNEQFF

v_gene: TRBV7-2
len: 15
CDR3aa: CASSRTGGKQETQYF

v_gene: TRBV18
len: 14
CDR3aa: CASSPIGQGETQYF

v_gene: TRBV5-3
len: 15
CDR3aa: CARSPEPVSPYEQYF

v_gene: TRBV7-9
len: 16
CDR3aa: CASSAGTGFYTGELFF

v_gene: TRBV5-6
len: 17
CDR3aa: CASNPIFSGQGGDTQYF

v_gene: TRBV5-8
len: 12
CDR3aa: CASSLRQTQAFF

v_gene: TRBV7-2
len: 17
CDR3aa: CASSLAEISVVLSEQYF

v_gene: TRBV19
len: 11
CDR3aa: CASSTPYEQYF

v_gene: TRBV6-6
len: 15
CDR3aa: CASNPRRGSNQPQHF

v_gene: TRBV7-9
len: 15
CDR3aa: CASSLGHSSTDTQYF

v_gene: TRBV28
len: 14
CDR3aa: CASSWQSSNYGYTF

v_gene: TRBV6-1
len: 14
CDR3aa: CASSEIQVSYEQYF

v_gene: TRBV28
len: 15
CDR3aa: CASSPTLQGHTEAFF

v_gene: TRBV4-1
len: 17
CDR3aa: CASSQMHRDRGGYGYTF